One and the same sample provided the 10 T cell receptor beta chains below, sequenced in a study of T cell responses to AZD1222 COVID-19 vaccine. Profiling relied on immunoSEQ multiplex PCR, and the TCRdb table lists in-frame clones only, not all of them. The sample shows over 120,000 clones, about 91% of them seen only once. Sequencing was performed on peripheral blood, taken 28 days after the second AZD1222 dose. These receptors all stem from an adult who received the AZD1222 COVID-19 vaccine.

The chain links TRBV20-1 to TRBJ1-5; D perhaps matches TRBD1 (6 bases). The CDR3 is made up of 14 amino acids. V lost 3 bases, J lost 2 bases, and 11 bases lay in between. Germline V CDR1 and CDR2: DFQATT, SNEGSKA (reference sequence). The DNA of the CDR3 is TGCAGTGCTAGTTCAGGGGCTCGCAATCAGCCCCAGCATTTT. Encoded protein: CSASSGARNQPQHF.

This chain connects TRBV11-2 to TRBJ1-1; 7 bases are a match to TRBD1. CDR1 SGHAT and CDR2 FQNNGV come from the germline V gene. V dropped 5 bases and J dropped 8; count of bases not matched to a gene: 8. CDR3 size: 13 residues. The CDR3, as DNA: TGTGCCAGCAGCCGACAATGGGACAGAGAAGCTTTCTTT. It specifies CASSRQWDREAFF. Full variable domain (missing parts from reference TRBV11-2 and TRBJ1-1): EAGVAQSPRYKIIEKRQSVAFWCNPISGHATLYWYQQILGQGPKLLIQFQNNGVVDDSQLPKDRFSAERLKGVDSTLKIQPAKLEDSAVYLCASSRQWDREAFFGQGTRLTVV.

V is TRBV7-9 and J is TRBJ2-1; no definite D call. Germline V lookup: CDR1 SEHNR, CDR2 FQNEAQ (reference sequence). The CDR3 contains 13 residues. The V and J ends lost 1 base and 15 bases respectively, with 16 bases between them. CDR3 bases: TGTGCCAGCAGCTTAGAGTTTGGGATAGATACGTTCTTC. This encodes CASSLEFGIDTFF.

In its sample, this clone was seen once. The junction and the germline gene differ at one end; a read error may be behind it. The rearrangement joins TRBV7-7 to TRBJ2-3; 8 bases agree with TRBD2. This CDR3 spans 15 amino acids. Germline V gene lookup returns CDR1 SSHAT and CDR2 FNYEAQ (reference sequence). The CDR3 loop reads CASSFGSGATDTQYF. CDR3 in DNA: TGTGCTAGCAGCTTTGGTAGCGGGGCGACAGATACGCAGTATTTT.

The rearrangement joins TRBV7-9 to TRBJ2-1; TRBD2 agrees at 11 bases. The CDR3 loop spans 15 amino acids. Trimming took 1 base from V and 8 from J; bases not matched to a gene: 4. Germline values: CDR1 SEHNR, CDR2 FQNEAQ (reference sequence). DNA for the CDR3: TGTGCCAGCAGCTTAGTAGCGGGAGGGAAAGATGAGCAGTTCTTC. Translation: CASSLVAGGKDEQFF. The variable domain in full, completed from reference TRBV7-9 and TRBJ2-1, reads DTGVSQNPRHKITKRGQNVTFRCDPISEHNRLYWYRQTLGQGPEFLTYFQNEAQLEKSRLLSDRFSAERPKGSFSTLEIQRTEQGDSAMYLCASSLVAGGKDEQFFGPGTRLTVL.

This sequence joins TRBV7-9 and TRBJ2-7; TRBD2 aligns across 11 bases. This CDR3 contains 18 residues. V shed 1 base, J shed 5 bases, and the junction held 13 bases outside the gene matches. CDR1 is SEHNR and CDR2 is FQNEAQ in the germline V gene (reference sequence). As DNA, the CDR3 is TGTGCCAGCAGCTTAGGTTCCAATAGCGGGAGGGCGAGAAACGAGCAGTACTTC. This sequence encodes CASSLGSNSGRARNEQYF. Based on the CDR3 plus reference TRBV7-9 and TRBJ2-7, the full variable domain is DTGVSQNPRHKITKRGQNVTFRCDPISEHNRLYWYRQTLGQGPEFLTYFQNEAQLEKSRLLSDRFSAERPKGSFSTLEIQRTEQGDSAMYLCASSLGSNSGRARNEQYFGPGTRLTVT.

The CDR3 spells CASSSGYQETQYF. The CDR3 DNA follows: TGTGCCAGCAGCAGCGGGTACCAAGAGACCCAGTACTTC. V usage is TRBV3-1 (or the pseudogene TRBV3-2) and J usage is TRBJ2-5; a possible D gene is TRBD2 (6 bases). Germline assignment: CDR1 LGHDT and CDR2 YNNKEL (reference sequence). The length of the CDR3 is 13 residues. Trimming took 5 bases from V and 0 from J, leaving 7 bases between them.

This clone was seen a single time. CDR3 in DNA: TGTGCCAGCAGCCCACAGGGACTAGCGGGGCATGAGCAGTTCTTC. Amino acids: CASSPQGLAGHEQFF. This sequence joins TRBV11-2 and TRBJ2-1, with 13 positions matching TRBD2. The CDR3 is made up of 15 amino acids. Germline V lookup: CDR1 SGHAT, CDR2 FQNNGV. V gave up 5 bases and J gave up 8 bases; unmatched junction bases: 6.

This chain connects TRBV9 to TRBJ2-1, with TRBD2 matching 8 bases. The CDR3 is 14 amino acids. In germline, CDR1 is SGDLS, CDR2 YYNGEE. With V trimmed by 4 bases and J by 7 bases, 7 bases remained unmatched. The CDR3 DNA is TGTGCCAGCAGCACGGGAGGGCCGGAGAATGAGCAGTTCTTC. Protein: CASSTGGPENEQFF. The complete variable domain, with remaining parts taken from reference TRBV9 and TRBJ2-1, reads DSGVTQTPKHLITATGQRVTLRCSPRSGDLSVYWYQQSLDQGLQFLIQYYNGEERAKGNILERFSAQQFPDLHSELNLSSLELGDSALYFCASSTGGPENEQFFGPGTRLTVL.

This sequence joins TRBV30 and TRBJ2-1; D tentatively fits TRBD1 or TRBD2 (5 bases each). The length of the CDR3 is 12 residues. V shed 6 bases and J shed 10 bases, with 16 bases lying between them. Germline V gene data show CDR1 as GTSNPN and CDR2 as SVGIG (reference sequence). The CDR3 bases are TGTGCCTGTTCGGGGCCCCAATTCGAGCAGTTCTTC. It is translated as CACSGPQFEQFF.